This paragraph reports one T cell receptor (beta chain). The germline gives CDR1 MRHNA, CDR2 SNTAGT. V lost 10 bases and J lost 8; bases outside the gene matches: 7. The CDR3 length is 11 residues. The data derive from a study of blood T cell repertoires in COVID-19. Study context: COVID-19 samples, acute and convalescent, were from the United States, Italy and Spain. T cells, B-cell-depleted T cells, or PBMCs supplied cDNA or gDNA.

Original handling: Reference gene primers were amplified, and this amplification served to estimate nucleated cell counts. TCRdb keeps only in-frame clones here, not all; method: immunoSEQ multiplex PCR. The V and J calls and the clone size are those of that table, but D and trimming were determined from the DNA. The data show 210,000 or so clones, with about 83% seen just once and roughly 2.9% held by the top ten. This chain joins TRBV6-4 and TRBJ1-2; TRBD1 agrees at 7 bases. The clonotype was recovered from a man aged 50 to 59 with active or convalescent COVID-19. The sequencing sample was made of peripheral blood. Here the CDR3 reads CAIYRGGGYTF. For the CDR3, the DNA is TGTGCCATCTACAGGGGAGGAGGCTACACCTTC.